This TCR beta chain originates from a study of T cells in Graves' hyperthyroidism and ophthalmopathy. The study, taken as a whole, reports: Most thyroid clonotypes expanded above 0.001 appeared in blood too.

V was clipped by 0 bases and J by 0 bases, with 11 bases between them. The CDR3 is made up of 16 amino acids. The germline CDR1 and CDR2 sequences are MNHEY and SVGEGT. As concerns this clonotype: What it binds is not known.

At least 3 on the Clinical Activity Score was recorded for ophthalmopathy patients, who also had NOSPECS grade at least 4 and duration under 3 months. On the basis of clinical symptoms, serum thyroxine and TRAb, thyroid ultrasound and orbital computed tomography, diagnoses were made. Amplification of TCR beta CDR3 regions used RNA as the template. A set of HTBI primers served as the primers for a first-round RT-PCR of the TCR CDR3. TCRdb re-called the multiplex PCR reads through MiXCR, storing one row per CDR3 protein. This sample has about half a million distinct CDR3 sequences, with around 22% found just once.

This TCR derives from a woman under 40 with Graves' ophthalmopathy. The chain combines TRBV6-2 or TRBV6-3 with TRBJ2-5; D uncertain. Sequenced material: blood. The chain's CDR3 is CASSYSGKQYQETQYF. The CDR3, as DNA: TGTGCCAGCAGTTACTCGGGCAAACAGTACCAAGAGACCCAGTACTTC.